The 25 T cell receptor beta chains below were found in one sample sequenced in a study of T cells after yellow fever vaccination. TCRdb ran MiXCR on the 5' RACE reads and lists one entry per CDR3 protein. Altogether about 400,000 distinct CDR3 sequences are present, around a tenth being singletons, with the ten largest covering more than 15%. Sequenced material: PBMCs, taken on the day of the first yellow fever vaccination. Receptors were obtained from a man between 18 and 29 years old who received the YFV17D yellow fever vaccine.

This clonotype was seen a few times. J is TRBJ2-1 and V is TRBV5-1; 8 bases agree with TRBD2. Looked up from germline, CDR1 is SGHRS and CDR2 is YFSETQ. Trimming took 1 base from V and 10 from J; bases not matched to a gene: 1. The CDR3 covers 12 residues. The CDR3 sequence: CASSLSSGEQFF. The CDR3 nucleotides are TGCGCCAGCAGCTTGTCTAGCGGGGAGCAGTTCTTC.

This clonotype was seen a few times. The rearrangement joins TRBV23-1 to TRBJ1-5; D not resolved. TRBV23-1 is assigned to the ORF class and has an uncertain function. The V end was cut by 4 bases, the J end by 3 bases, with 13 bases between. The CDR3 runs to 15 residues. For the CDR3, the DNA is TGCGCCAGCAGTCGTCGGGCAGAGCACAATCAGCCCCAGCATTTT. Encoded protein: CASSRRAEHNQPQHF.

In this sample, this clonotype turned up a few times. This chain links TRBV7-2 with TRBJ2-3; 7 nucleotides line up with TRBD2. Germline values: CDR1 SGHTA, CDR2 FQGNSA. This CDR3 contains 15 residues. Trimming at V came to 5 bases and at J to 3 bases, leaving 8 bases not matched to a gene. The CDR3 nucleotides read TGTGCCAGCAGCAGAGGGCCTAGCGGTACAGATACGCAGTATTTT. Its translation is CASSRGPSGTDTQYF.

This clonotype was seen only a few times. This chain uses TRBV19 with TRBJ1-5; unclear D gene. Germline CDR1 and CDR2: LNHDA and SQIVND (reference sequence). V was trimmed by 7 bases and J by 6 bases, leaving 10 bases between them. The CDR3 is 12 residues long. The chain's CDR3 is CASNTGFQPQHF. The DNA of the CDR3 is TGTGCCAGTAATACGGGATTTCAGCCCCAGCATTTT.

This clonotype was counted between two and nine times. The chain combines TRBV9 with TRBJ1-3; unclear D gene. The CDR3 contains 17 residues. CDR1 and CDR2 from the germline V gene are SGDLS and YYNGEE. Trimming removed 0 bases at V and 0 bases at J, with 13 bases between. CDR3 coding DNA: TGTGCCAGCAGCGTAGATTTGGGGATGGGCTCTGGAAACACCATATATTTT. This translates into CASSVDLGMGSGNTIYF.

The rearrangement joins TRBV11-2 to TRBJ1-2, with unresolved D. This CDR3 has 13 residues. CDR1 is SGHAT and CDR2 is FQNNGV in the germline V gene. V dropped 5 bases and J dropped 5 bases, with 12 bases sitting between them. The CDR3 coding sequence is TGTGCCAGCAGCCCATCGGGCCAATATGGCTACACCTTC. Translating it yields CASSPSGQYGYTF.

This clonotype turned up a few times. The chain recombines TRBV5-5 with TRBJ1-5; the D gene is possibly TRBD1 (5 bases). Trimming stripped 2 bases from V and 7 bases from J, with 13 bases between. This CDR3 spans 14 amino acids. CDR1 and CDR2 (germline): SGHKS, YYEKEE (reference sequence). The CDR3, as DNA: TGTGCCAGCAGCTTAATAGGAGGGGACCAGCCCCAGCATTTT. It yields the protein CASSLIGGDQPQHF. The complete variable domain, with remaining parts taken from reference TRBV5-5 and TRBJ1-5, reads DAGVTQSPTHLIKTRGQQVTLRCSPISGHKSVSWYQQVLGQGPQFIFQYYEKEERGRGNFPDRFSARQFPNYSSELNVNALLLGDSALYLCASSLIGGDQPQHFGDGTRLSIL.

The V and J genes are TRBV7-2 and TRBJ2-4; D perhaps matches TRBD2 (6 bases). CDR1 is SGHTA and CDR2 is FQGNSA in the germline V gene. Trimming cost V 5 bases and J 1 base, with 12 bases left between them. This CDR3 comprises 15 residues. The CDR3 is CASSVSGGAKNIQYF. The CDR3 DNA follows: TGTGCCAGCAGCGTCAGCGGAGGGGCCAAAAACATTCAGTACTTC.

In its sample, this clonotype was seen a few times. The chain combines TRBV11-2 with TRBJ2-3; D may be TRBD2 (5 bases). This CDR3 contains 19 residues. With 5 bases removed from V and 3 bases from J, the gap between germline ends came to 27 bases. CDR1 and CDR2 from the germline V gene are SGHAT and FQNNGV. CDR3 DNA: TGTGCCAGCAGCCTGTTAGCCGGGATTACGGTCGATCGGACAGATACGCAGTATTTT. Residues: CASSLLAGITVDRTDTQYF.

The chain employs TRBV5-1 and TRBJ2-7; D is unclear. Per the germline V gene, CDR1 is SGHRS and CDR2 is YFSETQ. The CDR3 consists of 14 residues. The germline V and J ends were trimmed by 1 base and 2 bases, with 10 bases remaining between them. Here the CDR3 reads CASSLKWGTYEQYF. Written as DNA, the CDR3 is TGCGCCAGCAGCTTGAAATGGGGAACCTACGAGCAGTACTTC.

The chain carries TRBV5-1 and TRBJ1-4; D gene uncertain. This CDR3 comprises 15 residues. V was trimmed by 5 bases and J by 0 bases, leaving 11 bases between them. Germline CDR1 reads SGHRS; CDR2 reads YFSETQ. The CDR3 DNA follows: TGCGCCAGCAGGCCTAACGATGCAACTAATGAAAAACTGTTTTTT. Amino acids: CASRPNDATNEKLFF.

In this sample, this clonotype turned up a few times. J is TRBJ2-5 and V is TRBV12-3 or TRBV12-4; D might be TRBD2 (5 bases). The CDR3 has 13 amino acids. V lost 6 bases and J lost 7, with 15 bases in between. CDR3 sequence reads: CASSLAPTATQYF. CDR3 nucleotides: TGTGCCAGCAGCCTAGCCCCCACGGCGACCCAGTACTTC.

On this clonotype itself: An end of the junction differs from the germline gene, which may be a read error. The V gene is TRBV5-6, the J gene TRBJ1-1; tentatively, D is TRBD1 (5 bases). CDR3 length equals 14 residues. Germline loops: CDR1 SGHDT, CDR2 YYEEEE. This chain's CDR3 is CAISPRDFYTEAFF. As DNA, the CDR3 is TGTGCCATCAGCCCGAGGGACTTCTACACTGAAGCTTTCTTT.

There are a few counts of this clonotype. The CDR3 loop is CATSWDQGPYNEQFF. In DNA form, the CDR3 reads TGTGCCACCAGCTGGGACCAGGGCCCCTACAATGAGCAGTTCTTC. The chain combines TRBV15 with TRBJ2-1; either TRBD1 or TRBD2 may supply D (5 bases each). There are 15 residues in the CDR3. Trimming stripped 5 bases from V and 2 bases from J, with 13 bases between. In germline, CDR1 is LNHNV, CDR2 YYDKDF (reference sequence).

This chain connects TRBV2 to TRBJ2-1; no definite D call. The germline V and J ends were trimmed by 4 bases and 0 bases, with 13 bases remaining between them. CDR1 and CDR2 (germline): SNHLY, FYNNEI. This CDR3 region has 16 residues. CDR3 residues: CASSARGLSSYNEQFF. The CDR3 nucleotides read TGTGCCAGCAGTGCGCGCGGCCTCAGCTCCTACAATGAGCAGTTCTTC.

This clonotype was seen a handful of times. The V and J genes are TRBV7-2 and TRBJ2-2; 11 nucleotides match TRBD1. The germline V gene has CDR1 SGHTA and CDR2 FQGNSA. V lost 5 bases and J lost 7; bases outside the gene matches: 9. This CDR3 contains 16 residues. The CDR3 coding sequence is TGTGCCAGCAGCCCCGGACAGGGGGCCTTAGTCGGGGAGCTGTTTTTT. Translation gives CASSPGQGALVGELFF.

This clonotype appeared a few times. The V and J genes are TRBV7-2 and TRBJ2-7, with 10 bases lining up with TRBD1. The V and J ends lost 5 bases and 3 bases, in that order; junction bases with no gene match: 7. The V gene's germline CDR1 is SGHTA and CDR2 FQGNSA. The CDR3 has 15 amino acids. The CDR3 coding sequence is TGTGCCAGCAGCGAAAGGACAGGGGGTCACTACGAGCAGTACTTC. Residues: CASSERTGGHYEQYF.

In its sample, this clonotype was seen a few times. The J gene is TRBJ1-1, the V gene TRBV5-1; 9 bases line up with TRBD1. This CDR3 comprises 14 residues. Germline V lookup: CDR1 SGHRS, CDR2 YFSETQ. Trimming at V came to 3 bases and at J to 4 bases, leaving 4 bases not matched to a gene. CDR3 region: CASSWGQGGTEAFF. As DNA, the CDR3 is TGCGCCAGCAGCTGGGGACAGGGAGGCACTGAAGCTTTCTTT.

This clonotype was counted a few times. The gene calls are TRBV4-1 and TRBJ2-5, with D perhaps matching TRBD1 or TRBD2 (6 bases each). CDR1 is MGHRA and CDR2 is YSYEKL in the germline V gene. Trimming cost V 1 base and J 1 base, with 10 bases left between them. The CDR3 is 15 residues long. The CDR3 protein is CASSQVRGLQETQYF. In DNA, the CDR3 is TGCGCCAGCAGCCAAGTCCGGGGGCTCCAAGAGACCCAGTACTTC.

This clonotype was picked up a small number of times. The chain recombines TRBV30 with TRBJ2-7; no reliable D call. The CDR3 contains 12 residues. The germline V gene encodes CDR1 GTSNPN and CDR2 SVGIG (reference sequence). Between the trimmed V and J ends, which lost 3 bases and 1 base, there was a span of 7 bases. This CDR3 is CAWSHRSYEQYF. The CDR3 region has the DNA TGTGCCTGGAGCCACAGATCCTACGAGCAGTACTTC.

This clonotype was detected a few times. The genes are TRBV11-2 and TRBJ2-2, with D possibly matching TRBD1 (6 bases). The CDR3 has 16 residues. The V gene lost 5 bases and the J gene lost 2 bases, with 15 bases spanning the gap. Germline V gene data show CDR1 as SGHAT and CDR2 as FQNNGV. The CDR3 loop reads CASSILRGPNTGELFF. The CDR3 nucleotides read TGTGCCAGCAGCATCCTCAGGGGCCCAAACACCGGGGAGCTGTTTTTT.

A few counts support this clonotype. The chain has TRBV5-1 and TRBJ2-1, with 9 positions matching TRBD2. Unmatched junction bases numbered 6, after V lost 0 bases and J lost 8 bases. CDR3 length: 15 amino acids. Germline CDR1 SGHRS, CDR2 YFSETQ. The DNA of the CDR3 is TGCGCCAGCAGCTTGGCGGGTAGCGGGGGCGATGAGCAGTTCTTC. Its translation: CASSLAGSGGDEQFF.

The chain employs TRBV11-2 and TRBJ2-3; tentatively, D is TRBD1 (5 bases). CDR3 length: 17 residues. Germline-derived CDR1 and CDR2 are SGHAT and FQNNGV. The V end lost 2 bases, the J end lost 2 bases, and 17 bases lay between the germline ends. The CDR3 loop is CASSLFGADSPTDTQYF. As DNA, the CDR3 is TGTGCCAGCAGCTTATTTGGGGCAGACTCCCCCACAGATACGCAGTATTTT. Combining the CDR3 with reference TRBV11-2 and TRBJ2-3 gives the whole variable domain EAGVAQSPRYKIIEKRQSVAFWCNPISGHATLYWYQQILGQGPKLLIQFQNNGVVDDSQLPKDRFSAERLKGVDSTLKIQPAKLEDSAVYLCASSLFGADSPTDTQYFGPGTRLTVL.

The chain combines TRBV19 with TRBJ1-4; no clear D. Germline lookup yields CDR1 LNHDA and CDR2 SQIVND (reference sequence). V shed 10 bases and J shed 10 bases, with 22 bases lying between them. The CDR3 runs 14 residues. The CDR3 nucleotides read TGTGCCACCAGACCCGACTCCCAAGTCGGAAAACTGTTTTTT. Translation gives CATRPDSQVGKLFF.

This clonotype has only a few counts. The V and J genes are TRBV20-1 and TRBJ1-4; D gene uncertain. Germline assignment: CDR1 DFQATT and CDR2 SNEGSKA (reference sequence). Between the trimmed V and J ends, which lost 4 bases and 0 bases, there was a span of 12 bases. The CDR3 sequence is 15 residues long. Here the CDR3 DNA reads TGCAGTGCTACCTGGGCAAGTGCAACTAATGAAAAACTGTTTTTT. Its protein product is CSATWASATNEKLFF.